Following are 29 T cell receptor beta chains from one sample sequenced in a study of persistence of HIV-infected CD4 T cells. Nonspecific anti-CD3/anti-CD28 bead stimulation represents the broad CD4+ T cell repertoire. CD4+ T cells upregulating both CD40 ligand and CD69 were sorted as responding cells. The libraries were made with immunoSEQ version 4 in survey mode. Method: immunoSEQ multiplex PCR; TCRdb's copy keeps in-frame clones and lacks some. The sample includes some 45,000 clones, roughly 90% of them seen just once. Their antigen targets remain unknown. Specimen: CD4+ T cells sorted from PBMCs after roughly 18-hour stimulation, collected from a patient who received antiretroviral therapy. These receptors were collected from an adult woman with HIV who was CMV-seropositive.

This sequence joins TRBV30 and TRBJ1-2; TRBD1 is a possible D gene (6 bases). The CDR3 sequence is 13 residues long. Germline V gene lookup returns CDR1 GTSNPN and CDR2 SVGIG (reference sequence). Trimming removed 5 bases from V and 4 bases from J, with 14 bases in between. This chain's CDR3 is CAWASTTGYGYTF. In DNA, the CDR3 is TGTGCCTGGGCATCAACGACAGGCTATGGCTACACCTTC.

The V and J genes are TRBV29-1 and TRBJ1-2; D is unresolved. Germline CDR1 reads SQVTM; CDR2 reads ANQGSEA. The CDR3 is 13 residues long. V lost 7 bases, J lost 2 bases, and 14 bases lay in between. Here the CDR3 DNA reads TGCAGCGCCTCCACCCGAGGGAACTATGGCTACACCTTC. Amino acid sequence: CSASTRGNYGYTF.

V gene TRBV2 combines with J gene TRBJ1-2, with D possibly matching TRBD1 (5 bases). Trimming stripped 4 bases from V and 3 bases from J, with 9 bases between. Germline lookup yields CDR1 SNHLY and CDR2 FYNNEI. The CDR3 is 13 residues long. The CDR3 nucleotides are TGTGCCAGCAGTGTGGGGCAGGACTATGGCTACACCTTC. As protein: CASSVGQDYGYTF.

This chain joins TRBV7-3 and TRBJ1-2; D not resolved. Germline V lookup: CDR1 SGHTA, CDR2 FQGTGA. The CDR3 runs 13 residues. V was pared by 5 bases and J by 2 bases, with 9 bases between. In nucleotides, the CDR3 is TGTGCCAGCAGCCTCGACTGGAACTATGGCTACACCTTC. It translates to CASSLDWNYGYTF.

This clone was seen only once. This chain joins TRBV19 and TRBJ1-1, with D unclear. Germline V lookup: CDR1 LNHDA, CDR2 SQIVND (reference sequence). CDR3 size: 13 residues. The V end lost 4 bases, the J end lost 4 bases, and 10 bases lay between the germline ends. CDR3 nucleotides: TGTGCCAGTAGTACTAAGGTTATCACTGAAGCTTTCTTT. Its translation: CASSTKVITEAFF.

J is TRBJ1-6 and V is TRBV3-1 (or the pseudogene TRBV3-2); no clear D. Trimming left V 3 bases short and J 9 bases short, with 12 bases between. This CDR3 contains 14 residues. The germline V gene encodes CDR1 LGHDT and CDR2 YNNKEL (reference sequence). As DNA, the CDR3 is TGTGCCAGCAGCCAGTCCCTCGTAGGTTCACCCCTCCACTTT. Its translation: CASSQSLVGSPLHF.

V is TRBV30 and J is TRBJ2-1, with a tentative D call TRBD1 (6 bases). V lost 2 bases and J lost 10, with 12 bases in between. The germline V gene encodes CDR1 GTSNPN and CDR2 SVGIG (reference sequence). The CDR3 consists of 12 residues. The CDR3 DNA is TGTGCCTGGAGTCCAGGGGAATACGAGCAGTTCTTC. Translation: CAWSPGEYEQFF.

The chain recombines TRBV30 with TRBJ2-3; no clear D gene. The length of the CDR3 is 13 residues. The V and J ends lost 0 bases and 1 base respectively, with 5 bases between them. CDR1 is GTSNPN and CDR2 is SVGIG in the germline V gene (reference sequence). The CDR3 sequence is CAWSVTGTDTQYF. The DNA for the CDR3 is TGTGCCTGGAGTGTAACAGGCACAGATACGCAGTATTTT.

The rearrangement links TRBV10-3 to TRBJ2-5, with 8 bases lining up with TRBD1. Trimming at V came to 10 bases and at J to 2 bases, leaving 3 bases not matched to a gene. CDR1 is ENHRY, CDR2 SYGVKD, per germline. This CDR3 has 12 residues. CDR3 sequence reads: CATGTGQETQYF. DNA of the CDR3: TGTGCCACAGGGACAGGACAAGAGACCCAGTACTTC.

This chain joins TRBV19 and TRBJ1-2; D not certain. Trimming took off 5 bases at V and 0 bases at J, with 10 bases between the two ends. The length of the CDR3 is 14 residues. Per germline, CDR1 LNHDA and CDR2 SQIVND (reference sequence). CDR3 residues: CASSSWATNYGYTF. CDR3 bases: TGTGCCAGTAGTTCCTGGGCCACTAACTATGGCTACACCTTC.

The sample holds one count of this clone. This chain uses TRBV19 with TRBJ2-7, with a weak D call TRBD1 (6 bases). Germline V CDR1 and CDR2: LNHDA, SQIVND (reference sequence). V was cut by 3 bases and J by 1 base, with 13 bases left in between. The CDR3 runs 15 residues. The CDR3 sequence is CASSIGTSGSYEQYF. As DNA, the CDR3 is TGTGCCAGTAGTATTGGGACATCGGGGTCCTACGAGCAGTACTTC.

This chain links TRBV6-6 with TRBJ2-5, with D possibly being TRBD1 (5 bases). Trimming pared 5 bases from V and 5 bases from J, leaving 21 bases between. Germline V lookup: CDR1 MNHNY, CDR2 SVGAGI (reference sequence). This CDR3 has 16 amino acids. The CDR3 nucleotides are TGTGCCAGCAGTCGAACTGACAGCTATCCTGGGGAGACCCAGTACTTC. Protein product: CASSRTDSYPGETQYF.

The CDR3 spells CASSYLGGYTF. CDR3 nucleotide sequence: TGTGCCAGCAGTTACTTAGGTGGCTACACCTTC. This sequence joins TRBV6-5 and TRBJ1-2; D gene ambiguous. This CDR3 is 11 amino acids long. The V gene lost 1 base and the J gene lost 7 bases, with 4 bases spanning the gap. CDR1 and CDR2 (germline): MNHEY, SVGAGI.

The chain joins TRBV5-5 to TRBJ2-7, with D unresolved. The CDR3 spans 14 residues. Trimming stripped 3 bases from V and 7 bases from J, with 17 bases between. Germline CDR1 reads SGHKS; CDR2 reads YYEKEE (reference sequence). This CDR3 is CASSSLTRPNEQYV. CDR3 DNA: TGTGCCAGCAGCTCATTGACCCGGCCTAATGAGCAGTACGTC.

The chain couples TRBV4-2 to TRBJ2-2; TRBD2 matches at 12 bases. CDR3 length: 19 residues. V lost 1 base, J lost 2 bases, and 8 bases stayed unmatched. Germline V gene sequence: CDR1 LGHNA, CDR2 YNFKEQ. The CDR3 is CASSQGQLAGGANTGELFF. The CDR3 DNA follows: TGTGCCAGCAGCCAAGGGCAACTAGCGGGGGGCGCTAACACCGGGGAGCTGTTTTTT.

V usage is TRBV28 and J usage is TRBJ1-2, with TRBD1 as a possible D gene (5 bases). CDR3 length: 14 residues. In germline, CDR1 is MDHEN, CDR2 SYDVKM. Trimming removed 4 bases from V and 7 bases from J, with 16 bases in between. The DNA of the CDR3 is TGTGCCAGCAGTTCGGGACCTGAGCGATTTGGCTACACCTTC. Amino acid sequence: CASSSGPERFGYTF.

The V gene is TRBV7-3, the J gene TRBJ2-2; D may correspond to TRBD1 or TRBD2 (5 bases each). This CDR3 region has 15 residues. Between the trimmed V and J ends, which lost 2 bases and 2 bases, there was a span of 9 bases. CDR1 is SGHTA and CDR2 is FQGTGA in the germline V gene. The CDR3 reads CASSLRGDNTGELFF. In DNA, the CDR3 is TGTGCCAGCAGCTTACGAGGGGATAACACCGGGGAGCTGTTTTTT.

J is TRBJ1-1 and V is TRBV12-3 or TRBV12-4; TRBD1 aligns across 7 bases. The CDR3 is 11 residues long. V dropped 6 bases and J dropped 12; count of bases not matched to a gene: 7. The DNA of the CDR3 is TGTGCCAGCAGGACAGGGCCAACTTCTTTCTTT. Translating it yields CASRTGPTSFF.

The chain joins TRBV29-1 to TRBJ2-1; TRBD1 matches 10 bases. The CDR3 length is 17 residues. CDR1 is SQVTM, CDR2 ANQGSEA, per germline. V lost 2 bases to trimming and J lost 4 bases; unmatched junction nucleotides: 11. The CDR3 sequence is CSVERDRGPGGYNEQFF. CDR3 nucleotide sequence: TGCAGCGTTGAAAGGGACAGGGGACCCGGGGGGTACAATGAGCAGTTCTTC.

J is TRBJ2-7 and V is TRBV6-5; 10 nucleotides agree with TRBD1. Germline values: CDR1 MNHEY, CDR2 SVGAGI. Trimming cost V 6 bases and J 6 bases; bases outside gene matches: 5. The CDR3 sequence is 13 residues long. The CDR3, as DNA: TGTGCCAGCAGGACCGGGACAGGGGTCGAGCAGTACTTC. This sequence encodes CASRTGTGVEQYF.

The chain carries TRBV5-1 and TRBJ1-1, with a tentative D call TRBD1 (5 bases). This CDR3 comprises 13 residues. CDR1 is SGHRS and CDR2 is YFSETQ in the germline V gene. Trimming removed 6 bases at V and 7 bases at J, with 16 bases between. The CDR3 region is CASNPRGGGEAFF. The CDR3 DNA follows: TGCGCCAGCAACCCCCGTGGGGGGGGTGAAGCTTTCTTT.

CDR3 loop: CASDRSMNTEAFF. CDR3 in DNA: TGTGCCAGCGACAGGTCTATGAACACTGAAGCTTTCTTT. The rearrangement joins TRBV6-5 to TRBJ1-1; the D gene is possibly TRBD1 (6 bases). In germline, CDR1 is MNHEY, CDR2 SVGAGI. This CDR3 comprises 13 residues. V lost 8 bases to trimming and J lost 0 bases, with 10 bases between them.

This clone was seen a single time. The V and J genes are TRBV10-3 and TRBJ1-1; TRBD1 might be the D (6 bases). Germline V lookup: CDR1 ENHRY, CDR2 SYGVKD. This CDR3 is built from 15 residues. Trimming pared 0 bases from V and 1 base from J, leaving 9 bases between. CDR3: CAISESGGGNTEAFF. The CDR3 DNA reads TGTGCCATCAGTGAGTCAGGGGGGGGGAACACTGAAGCTTTCTTT.

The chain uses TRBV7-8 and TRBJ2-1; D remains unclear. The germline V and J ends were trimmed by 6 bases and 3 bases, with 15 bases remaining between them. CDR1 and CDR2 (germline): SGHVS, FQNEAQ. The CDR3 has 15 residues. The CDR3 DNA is TGTGCCAGCAGGTCGGGTCGGGCGGTCTACAATGAGCAGTTCTTC. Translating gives CASRSGRAVYNEQFF.

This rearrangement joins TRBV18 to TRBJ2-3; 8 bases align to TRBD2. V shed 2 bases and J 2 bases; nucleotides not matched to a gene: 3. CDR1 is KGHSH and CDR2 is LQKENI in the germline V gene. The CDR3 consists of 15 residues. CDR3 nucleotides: TGTGCCAGCTCACCAATGGGACTAGACACAGATACGCAGTATTTT. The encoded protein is CASSPMGLDTDTQYF.

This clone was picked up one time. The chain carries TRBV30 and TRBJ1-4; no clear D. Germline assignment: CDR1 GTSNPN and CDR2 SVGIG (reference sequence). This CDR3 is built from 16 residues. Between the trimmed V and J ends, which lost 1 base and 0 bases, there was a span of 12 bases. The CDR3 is CAWSGEFFATNEKLFF. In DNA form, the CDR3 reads TGTGCCTGGAGTGGTGAATTTTTCGCAACTAATGAAAAACTGTTTTTT.

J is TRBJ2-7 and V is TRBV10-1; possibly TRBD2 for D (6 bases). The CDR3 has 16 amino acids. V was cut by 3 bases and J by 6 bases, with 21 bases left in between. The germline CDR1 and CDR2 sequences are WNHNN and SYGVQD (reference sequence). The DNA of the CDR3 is TGCGCCAGCAGTGATCGGTTTCTGACTAGAATGTCCGAGCAGTACTTC. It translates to CASSDRFLTRMSEQYF.

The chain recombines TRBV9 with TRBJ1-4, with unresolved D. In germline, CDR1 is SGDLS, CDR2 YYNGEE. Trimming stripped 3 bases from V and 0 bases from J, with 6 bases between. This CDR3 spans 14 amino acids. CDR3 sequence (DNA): TGTGCCAGCAGCGCGGGTGCAACTAATGAAAAACTGTTTTTT. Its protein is CASSAGATNEKLFF.

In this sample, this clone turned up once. CDR3 residues: CASSVSPLAETARQYF. CDR3 nucleotide sequence: TGTGCCAGCAGCGTAAGTCCCTTGGCGGAGACGGCCAGGCAGTACTTC. V usage is TRBV9 and J usage is TRBJ2-7, with D unclear. This CDR3 is built from 16 residues. Germline CDR1 SGDLS, CDR2 YYNGEE. V lost 1 base, J lost 9 bases, and 23 bases lay in between. Full variable domain (rest looked up from reference TRBV9 and TRBJ2-7): DSGVTQTPKHLITATGQRVTLRCSPRSGDLSVYWYQQSLDQGLQFLIQYYNGEERAKGNILERFSAQQFPDLHSELNLSSLELGDSALYFCASSVSPLAETARQYFGPGTRLTVT.